The present T cell receptor beta chain was sequenced within a study of T cell repertoires in cytomegalovirus infection. TCRdb recomputed calls from the reads with MiXCR, one row per CDR3 protein. The data contain over 250,000 distinct CDR3 sequences, 20% to 25% of them singletons. The germline V gene encodes CDR1 SGHVS and CDR2 FQNEAQ. CDR3 length: 15 residues. V was clipped by 7 bases and J by 4 bases; unmatched bases: 7. This clonotype has only a few counts. Antigen unknown. This sample comprised cultured PBMCs, obtained from culture after CMV antigen stimulation. The receptor's source is a human donor in good health (CMV status not recorded). Some clones in this sample may be carry-over from other donors' samples. The chain carries TRBV7-8 and TRBJ2-1, with TRBD2 matching over 10 bases. This CDR3 reads CASTLTSGLYNEQFF. The CDR3 DNA is TGTGCCAGCACCTTGACTAGCGGGCTATACAATGAGCAGTTCTTC.